This TCR beta chain was captured in a study of cytomegalovirus exposure and HLA in healthy donors. The germline gives CDR1 LNHDA, CDR2 SQIVND (reference sequence). The V and J ends lost 4 bases and 7 bases respectively, with 11 bases between them. The CDR3 contains 13 residues. Study-level results: Cytomegalovirus status was reportedly diagnosed by the classifier with high sensitivity and specificity.

PCR primers comprised 60 Vbeta and 13 Jbeta primers. Produced via immunoSEQ multiplex PCR; TCRdb's table is partial and in-frame only. The sample includes about 94,000 clones, 60% to 80% of them seen just once. Details on this clone: The antigen is undetermined.

The donors were healthy bone marrow donors. This clonotype was sampled from a woman aged 40 to 50 in good health and CMV-seronegative. Sequencing was carried out using PBMCs. The gene calls are TRBV19 and TRBJ1-5; D call uncertain. The CDR3 loop reads CASSSGRWQPQHF. In DNA form, the CDR3 reads TGTGCCAGTAGTAGCGGGCGTTGGCAGCCCCAGCATTTT.